The present T cell receptor (beta chain) was sequenced within a study of T cells in women clearing cervical HPV infection. Background on the study: Control women cleared a single incident HPV16 infection within 12 months. Only a few women had HLA typing results available. Case blood was drawn when the lesion was first found; control blood after infection became undetectable. Findings of the study overall: Repertoire richness, not evenness, was significantly elevated in CIN3+ cases versus controls.

Trimming at V came to 6 bases and at J to 5 bases, leaving 8 bases not matched to a gene. Germline CDR1 reads KGHSH; CDR2 reads LQKENI. The CDR3 covers 15 residues. Libraries were prepared by immunoSEQ multiplex PCR; TCRdb keeps only in-frame clonotypes and omits some of them. The sample shows roughly 30,000 clones, and roughly 4.2% sits with its ten largest clones. For this clone: Its antigen remains unidentified. Read data end 3 residues before the CDR3 end; the end is taken from the germline J gene.

Input material: blood buffy coat. V usage is TRBV18 and J usage is TRBJ2-2; TRBD2 agrees at 8 bases. The TCR sequence derives from a woman aged 18 to 75 with a cervical HPV16 infection that either progressed to CIN3+ or cleared (not recorded which). CDR3 bases read: TGTGCCAGCTCGCCTTCCGGGACTAGAACCGGGGAG. Amino acids: CASSPSGTRTGE. The entire CDR3 protein is CASSPSGTRTGELFF.